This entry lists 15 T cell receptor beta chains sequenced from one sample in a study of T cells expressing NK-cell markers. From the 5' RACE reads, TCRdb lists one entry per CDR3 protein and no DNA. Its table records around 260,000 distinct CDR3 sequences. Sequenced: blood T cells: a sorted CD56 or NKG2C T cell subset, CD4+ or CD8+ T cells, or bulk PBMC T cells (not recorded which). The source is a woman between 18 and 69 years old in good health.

CDR3 amino acids: CASMRERNNEQFF. The gene calls are TRBV5-1 and TRBJ2-1; there is no DNA to check the TCRdb D call of TRBD1. Germline assignment: CDR1 SGHRS and CDR2 YFSETQ. This CDR3 is built from 13 residues.

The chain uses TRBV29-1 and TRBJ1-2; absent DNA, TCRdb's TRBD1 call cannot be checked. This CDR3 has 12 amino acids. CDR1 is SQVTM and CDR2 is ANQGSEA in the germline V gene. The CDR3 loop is CSVRTGNYGYTF.

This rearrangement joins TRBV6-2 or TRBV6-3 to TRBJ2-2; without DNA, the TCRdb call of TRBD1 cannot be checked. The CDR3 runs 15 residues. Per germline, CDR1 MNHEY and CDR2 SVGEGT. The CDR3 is CASSRDAANTGELFF.

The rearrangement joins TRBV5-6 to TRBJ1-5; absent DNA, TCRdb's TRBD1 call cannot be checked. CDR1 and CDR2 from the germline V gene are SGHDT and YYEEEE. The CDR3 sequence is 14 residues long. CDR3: CASSLRPGDQPQHF.

The CDR3 loop reads CASSQSTPLLAGSTDTQYF. The chain couples TRBV4-3 to TRBJ2-3; TCRdb's D call of TRBD2 is untestable without DNA. Germline V CDR1 and CDR2: LGHNA, YSLEER. This CDR3 contains 19 residues.

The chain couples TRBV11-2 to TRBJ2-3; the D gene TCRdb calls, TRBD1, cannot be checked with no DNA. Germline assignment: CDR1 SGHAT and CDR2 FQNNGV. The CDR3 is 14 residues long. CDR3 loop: CASTSRGGADTQYF.

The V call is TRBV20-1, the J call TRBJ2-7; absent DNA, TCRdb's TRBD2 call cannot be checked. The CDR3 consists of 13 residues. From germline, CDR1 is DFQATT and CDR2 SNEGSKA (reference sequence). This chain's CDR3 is CSAQASGSHEQYF.

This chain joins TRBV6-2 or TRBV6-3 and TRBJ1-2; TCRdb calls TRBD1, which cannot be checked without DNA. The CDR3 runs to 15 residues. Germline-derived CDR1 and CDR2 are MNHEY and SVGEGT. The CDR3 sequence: CASSPRGPPFSGYTF.

CDR3 loop: CASSPRASAGGAEAFF. V usage is TRBV18 and J usage is TRBJ1-1. Germline V gene sequence: CDR1 KGHSH, CDR2 LQKENI. CDR3 size: 16 residues.

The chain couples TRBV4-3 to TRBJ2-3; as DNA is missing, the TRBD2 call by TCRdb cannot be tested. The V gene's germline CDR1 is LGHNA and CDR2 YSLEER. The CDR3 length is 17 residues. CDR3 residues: CASSHSFSGGLTDTQYF.

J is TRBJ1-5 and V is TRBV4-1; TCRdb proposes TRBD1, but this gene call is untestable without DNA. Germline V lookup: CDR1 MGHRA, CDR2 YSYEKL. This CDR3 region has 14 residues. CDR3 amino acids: CASNNTGGGQPQHF.

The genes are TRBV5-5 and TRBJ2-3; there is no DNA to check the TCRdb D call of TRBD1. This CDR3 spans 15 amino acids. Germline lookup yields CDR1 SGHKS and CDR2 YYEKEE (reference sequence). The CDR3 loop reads CASSWGRGMADTQYF.

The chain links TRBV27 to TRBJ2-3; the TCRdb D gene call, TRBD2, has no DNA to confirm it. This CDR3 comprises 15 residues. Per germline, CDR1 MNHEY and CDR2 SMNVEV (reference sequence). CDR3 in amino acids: CASSLSPASTDTQYF.

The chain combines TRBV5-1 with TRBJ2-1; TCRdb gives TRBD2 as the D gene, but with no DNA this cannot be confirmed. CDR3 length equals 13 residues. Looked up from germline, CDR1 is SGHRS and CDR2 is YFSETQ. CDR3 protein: CASRGEANNEQFF.

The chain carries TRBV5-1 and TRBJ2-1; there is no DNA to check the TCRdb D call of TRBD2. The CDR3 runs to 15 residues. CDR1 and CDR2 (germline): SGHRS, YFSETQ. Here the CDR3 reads CASSRGGSGRDEQFF.